The source of this TCR beta chain is a study of cytomegalovirus exposure and HLA in healthy donors. General study results and limits: What was likely a sequencing artifact was a cluster of highly shared sequence variants.

Between the trimmed V and J ends, which lost 0 bases and 6 bases, there was a span of 12 bases. The CDR3 extends over 14 amino acids. CDR1 is LNHNV, CDR2 YYDKDF, per germline (reference sequence). This clone was seen a handful of times. Its antigen remains unknown. PCR employed 60 Vbeta and 13 Jbeta primers. Sequencing used immunoSEQ multiplex PCR; TCRdb keeps in-frame clones, though not all of them. The sample contains tens of thousands of clones, roughly 82% of which appear only once. J is TRBJ2-7 and V is TRBV15, with D unresolved. Source material: PBMCs. This TCR came from a young woman in good health and CMV-seronegative. CDR3 sequence reads: CATSRDFNSGEQYF. The CDR3 DNA sequence: TGTGCCACCAGCAGAGATTTTAACTCGGGCGAGCAGTACTTC. The complete variable domain, with remaining parts taken from reference TRBV15 and TRBJ2-7, reads DAMVIQNPRYQVTQFGKPVTLSCSQTLNHNVMYWYQQKSSQAPKLLFHYYDKDFNNEADTPDNFQSRRPNTSFCFLDIRSPGLGDTAMYLCATSRDFNSGEQYFGPGTRLTVT.